This is a list of T cell receptor beta chains from one sample in a study of shared clonotypes between healthy human individuals. The repertoire was sequenced with immunoSEQ multiplex PCR; TCRdb's copy has only in-frame clones and lacks some. The sample lists roughly 700,000 clones; 90% were seen once. Sequencing input: memory CD8+ T cells from PBMCs. The receptor source for this set is a man between 18 and 29 years old in good health. Some clones in this sample may be carry-over from other donors' samples. The CDR3 runs from the conserved cysteine through the conserved F or W. D genes are given only for firm matches.

J gene	CDR3 length	V gene	D gene	CDR3 DNA	CDR3 protein
TRBJ2-1	17	TRBV19	TRBD2	TGTGCCAGTAGACCCAGACTAGCGGGAACCTCCTACAATGAGCAGTTCTTC	CASRPRLAGTSYNEQFF
TRBJ1-1	13	TRBV14	.	TGCGCCAGCAGTTCCCTAGGGCCCACTGAAGCTTTCTTT	CASSSLGPTEAFF
TRBJ2-6	15	TRBV7-3	.	TGTGCCAGCAGCTTTGGGGTTTCTGGGGCCAACGTCCTGACTTTC	CASSFGVSGANVLTF
TRBJ2-7	14	TRBV6-5	.	TGTGCCAGCCAGCCGGGAGCGAGCTCCTACGAGCAGTACTTC	CASQPGASSYEQYF
TRBJ2-3	12	TRBV27	.	TGTGCCAGCAGTTTTCTCTCAGATACGCAGTATTTT	CASSFLSDTQYF
TRBJ2-7	15	TRBV7-6	.	TGTGCCAGCAGCTTAGGGGATGGACCTTATCATGAAGAGTACTTC	CASSLGDGPYHEEYF
TRBJ1-1	19	TRBV23-1	.	TGCGCCAGCAGTCAATCCCGACAAAGCGGGACTGAGATGAACACTGAAGCTTTCTTT	CASSQSRQSGTEMNTEAFF
TRBJ2-1	15	TRBV27	.	TGTGCCAGCAGTTTCACTAGCCCCCGTTACAATGAGCAGTTCTTC	CASSFTSPRYNEQFF
TRBJ2-1	14	TRBV11-2	.	TGTGCCAGCAGCCCCTCCCAGAATTACAATGAGCAGTTCTTC	CASSPSQNYNEQFF
TRBJ1-5	13	TRBV6-6	.	TGTGCCAGCACCCTAACCCCCGGTCAGCCCCAGCATTTT	CASTLTPGQPQHF
TRBJ2-2	14	TRBV7-6	.	TGTGCCAGCAGCTGGAGAAAAAACACCGGGGAGCTGTTTTTT	CASSWRKNTGELFF
TRBJ2-3	14	TRBV27	TRBD2	TGTGCCAGCAGTCCCCGAGCGGGGCGCCATACGCAGTATTTT	CASSPRAGRHTQYF
TRBJ2-1	16	TRBV27	.	TGTGCCAGCAGTTCAATCACAGGGGCCAGCGGGAATGAGCAGTTCTTC	CASSSITGASGNEQFF
TRBJ1-4	11	TRBV29-1	.	TGCAGCGCCCGGGTACAGGGAAAACTGTTTTTT	CSARVQGKLFF
TRBJ2-1	18	TRBV4-1	.	TGCGCCAGCAGCCAAGATGTCCGAGGCCCTAGCTCCTACAATGAGCAGTTCTTC	CASSQDVRGPSSYNEQFF